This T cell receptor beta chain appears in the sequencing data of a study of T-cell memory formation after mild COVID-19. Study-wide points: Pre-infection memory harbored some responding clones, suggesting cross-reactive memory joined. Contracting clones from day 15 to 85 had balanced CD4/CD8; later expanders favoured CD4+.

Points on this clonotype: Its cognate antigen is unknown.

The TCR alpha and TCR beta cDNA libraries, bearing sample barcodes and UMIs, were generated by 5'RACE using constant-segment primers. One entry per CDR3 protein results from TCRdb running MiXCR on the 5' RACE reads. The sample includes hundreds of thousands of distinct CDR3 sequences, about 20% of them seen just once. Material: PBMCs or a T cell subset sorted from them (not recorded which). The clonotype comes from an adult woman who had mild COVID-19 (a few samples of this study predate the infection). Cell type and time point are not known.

The CDR3 nucleotides are TGTGCCAGCAGCTTAGGGACTAATGCAGATACGCAGTATTTT. Protein product: CASSLGTNADTQYF. This chain uses TRBV7-6 with TRBJ2-3; TRBD2 is a possible D gene (6 bases). This CDR3 is 14 amino acids long. V gave up 1 base and J gave up 4 bases, with 9 bases separating them. From germline, CDR1 is SGHVS and CDR2 FNYEAQ. Using reference TRBV7-6 and TRBJ2-3 for the parts outside the CDR3, the full variable domain is GAGVSQSPRYKVTKRGQDVALRCDPISGHVSLYWYRQALGQGPEFLTYFNYEAQQDKSGLPNDRFSAERPEGSISTLTIQRTEQRDSAMYRCASSLGTNADTQYFGPGTRLTVL.